This is a list of T cell receptor beta chains from one sample in a study of blood T cell repertoires in COVID-19. TCRdb's table, derived via immunoSEQ multiplex PCR, lists solely in-frame clones and lacks some. The sample consists of tens of thousands of clones, approximately 86% of them appearing once. Sample: peripheral blood. The origin of the receptors is a woman in her 50s with active or convalescent COVID-19. CDR3s include the opening cysteine and the closing phenylalanine or tryptophan. D genes are given only for firm matches. Clone size is shown for a subset of rows, as once, few, many or a class of expanded clone.

d_call j_call clone_size v_call cdr3_nt cdr3_aa
NA TRBJ2-7 NA TRBV6-5 TGTGCCTGCCTCGGCCCCGGGTACGAGCAGTACTTC CACLGPGYEQYF
NA TRBJ2-3 NA TRBV7-8 TGTGCCAGCAGCTTACTGGCAGGGGCCAACACAGATACGCAGTATTTT CASSLLAGANTDTQYF
TRBD1 TRBJ1-1 once TRBV7-2 TGTGCCAGCAGCCTACAGGGGGGGGACACTGAAGCTTTCTTT CASSLQGGDTEAFF
NA TRBJ1-3 NA TRBV27 TGTGCCAGCAGTCCCCTGAACGCGTATGCTGGAAACACCATATATTTT CASSPLNAYAGNTIYF
NA TRBJ2-5 NA TRBV6-4 TGTGCCAGCAGTGTGGGACACGGAGAGACCCAGTACTTC CASSVGHGETQYF
NA TRBJ1-2 NA TRBV9 TGTGCCAGCAGCGTAGGGCAGGGAAGGACCTATGGCTACACCTTC CASSVGQGRTYGYTF
NA TRBJ2-2 NA TRBV6-5 TGTGCCAGCAAGCGGCAGGAGAACACCGGGGAGCTGTTTTTT CASKRQENTGELFF
NA TRBJ1-1 NA TRBV6-5 TGTGCCAGCAGCCGACCGGGGGTGAACACTGAAGCTTTCTTT CASSRPGVNTEAFF
TRBD1 TRBJ1-6 NA TRBV9 TGTGCCAGCAGCTCCGGGACAGACATTAATTCACCCCTCCACTTT CASSSGTDINSPLHF
NA TRBJ2-2 NA TRBV14 TGTGCCAGCTCAGTTGGGACATTGAACACCGGGGAGCTGTTTTTT CASSVGTLNTGELFF
TRBD1 TRBJ1-1 NA TRBV6-1 TGTGCCAGCAGTGACGCCGGGACAGTGAACACTGAAGCTTTCTTT CASSDAGTVNTEAFF
TRBD1 TRBJ1-5 NA TRBV6-1 TGTGCCAGCAGTGACCCGACAGGGCTTGGCCAGCCCCAGCATTTT CASSDPTGLGQPQHF
TRBD1 TRBJ2-2 NA TRBV6-5 TGTGCCAGCAGCAAGGGACAGGGGACCACCGGGGAGCTGTTTTTT CASSKGQGTTGELFF
NA TRBJ1-4 NA TRBV6-2/TRBV6-3 TGTGCCAGCAGTTACAGGGGTATGGGTAATGAAAAACTGTTTTTT CASSYRGMGNEKLFF
TRBD1 TRBJ2-3 NA TRBV7-8 TGTGCCAGCAGCCTGTCCGGGACAGGTCGTGTCTGGACAGATACGCAGTATTTT CASSLSGTGRVWTDTQYF
TRBD1 TRBJ2-1 NA TRBV11-3 TGTGCCAGCAGCGCCGGGACAGGTGCCTACAATGAGCAGTTCTTC CASSAGTGAYNEQFF
TRBD1 TRBJ2-1 NA TRBV5-1 TGCGCCAGCAGCCTGAGTGCCGGGACAGGGGGTTTTGAGCAGTTCTTC CASSLSAGTGGFEQFF
NA TRBJ1-3 NA TRBV3-1/TRBV3-2 TGTGCCAGCAGTCACACCTCTGGAAACACCATATATTTT CASSHTSGNTIYF
NA TRBJ1-3 NA TRBV21-1 TGTGCCAGCAGCAAATGGACAGTCCCTGGAAACACCATATATTTT CASSKWTVPGNTIYF
NA TRBJ1-2 NA TRBV27 TGTGCCAGCAGTTTTTCGACTCGGGGGGTGGGTGGCTACACCTTC CASSFSTRGVGGYTF
NA TRBJ2-7 NA TRBV3-1/TRBV3-2 TGTGCCAGCACCGGGACTGTCTACGAGCAGTACTTC CASTGTVYEQYF
TRBD1 TRBJ1-2 NA TRBV29-1 TGCAGCGTTGGGACAGGCCTCTTCTATGGCTACACCTTC CSVGTGLFYGYTF
TRBD1 TRBJ1-1 once TRBV15 TGTGCCACCAGCAGAGATAGGGTTGGACAGGGGGTGAACACTGAAGCTTTCTTT CATSRDRVGQGVNTEAFF
NA TRBJ1-6 NA TRBV21-1 TGTGCCAGCAGCAGTGGTTTAGTGACAGGGACTTCACCCCTCCACTTT CASSSGLVTGTSPLHF
TRBD1 TRBJ2-1 NA TRBV4-3 TGCGCCAGCAGCCAAGGAGCGGGACAGGGGTCTCGCAATGAGCAGTTCTTC CASSQGAGQGSRNEQFF
NA TRBJ1-2 NA TRBV4-1 TGCGCCAGCAGCCAAGCAGGCCCGACAACGTTCTATTCAGGCTACACCTTC CASSQAGPTTFYSGYTF
TRBD2 TRBJ2-1 NA TRBV7-2 TGTGCCAGCAGCCGCCGAGCGGGGGATTTGTACAATGAGCAGTTCTTC CASSRRAGDLYNEQFF
NA TRBJ1-2 NA TRBV6-2/TRBV6-3 TGTGCCAGCAGTGCCGGGACATCCTATGGCTACACCTTC CASSAGTSYGYTF
NA TRBJ1-1 NA TRBV9 TGTGCCAGCAGCGTAGAATCCGGAGGGATAGGTGAAGCTTTCTTT CASSVESGGIGEAFF
TRBD1 TRBJ2-5 NA TRBV6-1 TGTGCCAGCTTAGACAGGGGGCGGGAAGAGACCCAGTACTTC CASLDRGREETQYF
TRBD2 TRBJ2-4 NA TRBV24-1 TGTGCCACCAGTGAGGCGGGGGGGCCTTCAAAAAACATTCAGTACTTC CATSEAGGPSKNIQYF
NA TRBJ1-1 NA TRBV29-1 TGCAGCGTCCGCGGGGGCGGTGAAGCTTTCTTT CSVRGGGEAFF
TRBD2 TRBJ2-7 few TRBV5-8 TGTGCCAGCAGCTTTAGCGGGGGGGCCGGCGAGCAGTACTTC CASSFSGGAGEQYF
NA TRBJ1-1 NA TRBV4-3 TGCGCCAGCAGTTTCACAGCGAACACTGAAGCTTTCTTT CASSFTANTEAFF
NA TRBJ1-2 NA TRBV7-2 TGTGCCAGCAGCGGTTCCACAGGAGGGAGGACTAACTATGGCTACACCTTC CASSGSTGGRTNYGYTF
TRBD2 TRBJ2-3 NA TRBV19 TGTGCCAGTAGTATCCTGGGACTAGCGAGCACAGATACGCAGTATTTT CASSILGLASTDTQYF
NA TRBJ1-2 NA TRBV28 TGTGCCAGCAGTCCACCGGTCAGGGGCCTGGGCGTTACCTTC CASSPPVRGLGVTF
TRBD1 TRBJ2-7 NA TRBV29-1 TGCAGCGTGACAGGACAGGGCTCCTACGAGCAGTACTTC CSVTGQGSYEQYF
NA TRBJ1-5 few TRBV19 TGTGCCAGTGCAGGGATCGCTCAGCCCCAGCATTTT CASAGIAQPQHF
NA TRBJ2-7 NA TRBV3-1/TRBV3-2 TGTGCCAGCAGCCAATGGAGATTCAACTCCTACGAGCAGTACTTC CASSQWRFNSYEQYF
NA TRBJ1-2 NA TRBV7-2 TGTGCCAGCAGCCCCGCGGGCAGTATCCTCTATGGCTACACCTTC CASSPAGSILYGYTF
NA TRBJ2-3 NA TRBV4-3 TGCGCCAGCAGCCAACGCGCAATCACAGATACGCAGTATTTT CASSQRAITDTQYF
NA TRBJ1-4 once TRBV30 TGTGCCTGGAGTGTCCTGGGGGCTGAAAAACTGTTTTTT CAWSVLGAEKLFF
TRBD1 TRBJ1-1 once TRBV5-4 TGTGCCAGCACCCCGACAGGGGGGGGCACTGAAGCTTTCTTT CASTPTGGGTEAFF
NA TRBJ2-7 NA TRBV5-1 TGCGCCAGCAGCCCAAGTCCCAGGGGAGGGGACGAGCAGTACTTC CASSPSPRGGDEQYF
TRBD1 TRBJ1-1 NA TRBV7-2 TGTGCCAGCCTCCCGGGACAGGGGCTTGGAAACACTGAAGCTTTCTTT CASLPGQGLGNTEAFF
TRBD1 TRBJ1-2 NA TRBV6-5 TGTGCCAGCAGTTCCGGGACAGTCGACTATGGCTACACCTTC CASSSGTVDYGYTF
TRBD1 TRBJ1-3 NA TRBV30 TGTGCCTGGAGTGTAAGGACAGGGGTCTCTGGAAACACCATATATTTT CAWSVRTGVSGNTIYF
TRBD2 TRBJ2-4 NA TRBV4-2 TGTGCCAGCAGCCAGTTGCCTAGCGGGGGGGAGAGCAAAAACATTCAGTACTTC CASSQLPSGGESKNIQYF
NA TRBJ1-1 NA TRBV6-6 TGTGCCAGCAGGGAGGATGGAATTCTCCGGGGCACTGAAGCTTTCTTT CASREDGILRGTEAFF
NA TRBJ1-1 NA TRBV7-9 TGTGCCAGCAGCTTAGGTCAGGGCAGGTGGACTGAAGCTTTCTTT CASSLGQGRWTEAFF
TRBD2 TRBJ2-1 NA TRBV6-2/TRBV6-3 TGTGCCAGCAGCCCTGGGTCTAGCGGGGGGGCAAATGAGCAGTTCTTC CASSPGSSGGANEQFF
NA TRBJ2-2 NA TRBV6-2/TRBV6-3 TGTGCCAGCAGATACAGCGGTAGCGCGAACACCGGGGAGCTGTTTTTT CASRYSGSANTGELFF
NA TRBJ1-5 NA TRBV7-8 TGTGCCAGCAGCTCAGGGGAGTTGGGCAATCAGCCCCAGCATTTT CASSSGELGNQPQHF
NA TRBJ2-3 NA TRBV5-1 TGCGCCAGCAGCTTGGCCTCCGGCACAGATACGCAGTATTTT CASSLASGTDTQYF
NA TRBJ1-3 NA TRBV19 TGTGCCAGTTTTGACTCCCGCTCTGGAAACACCATATATTTT CASFDSRSGNTIYF
NA TRBJ2-5 NA TRBV7-2 TGTGCCAGCAGCTTAGACAGGACAGCGCAAGAGACCCAGTACTTC CASSLDRTAQETQYF